The T cell receptor beta chain under discussion was sequenced for a study of blood T cell repertoires in COVID-19. TCRdb's table, derived via immunoSEQ multiplex PCR, lists solely in-frame clones and lacks some. The table shows roughly 230,000 clones, with approximately 80% occurring only once. Sample: peripheral blood. The clonotype originates from a man aged 35 to 55 with acute or convalescent COVID-19.

The CDR3 loop is CASSRLQGTGGSRTEAFF. For the CDR3, the DNA is TGTGCCAGTAGTCGACTTCAGGGGACAGGGGGCTCTCGGACTGAAGCTTTCTTT. This chain joins TRBV19 and TRBJ1-1; 12 positions agree with TRBD1. The CDR3 extends over 18 amino acids. V shed 5 bases and J 5 bases; nucleotides not matched to a gene: 15. CDR1 is LNHDA, CDR2 SQIVND, per germline (reference sequence).